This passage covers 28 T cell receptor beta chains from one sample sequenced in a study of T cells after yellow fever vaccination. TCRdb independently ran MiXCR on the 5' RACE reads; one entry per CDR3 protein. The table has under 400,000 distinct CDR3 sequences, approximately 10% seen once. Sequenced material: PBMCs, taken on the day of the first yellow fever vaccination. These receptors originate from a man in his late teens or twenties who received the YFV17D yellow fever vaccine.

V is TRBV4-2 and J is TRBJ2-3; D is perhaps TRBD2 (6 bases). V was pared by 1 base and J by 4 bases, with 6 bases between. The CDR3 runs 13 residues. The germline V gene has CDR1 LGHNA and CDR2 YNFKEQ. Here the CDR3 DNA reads TGTGCCAGCAGCCAAGCGGGGGCAGATACGCAGTATTTT. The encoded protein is CASSQAGADTQYF.

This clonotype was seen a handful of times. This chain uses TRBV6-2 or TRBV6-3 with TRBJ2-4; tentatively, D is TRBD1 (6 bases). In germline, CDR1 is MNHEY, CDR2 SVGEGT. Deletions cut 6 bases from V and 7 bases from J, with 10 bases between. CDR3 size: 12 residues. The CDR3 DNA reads TGTGCCAGCAGACAGGGTTGGAACATTCAGTACTTC. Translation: CASRQGWNIQYF.

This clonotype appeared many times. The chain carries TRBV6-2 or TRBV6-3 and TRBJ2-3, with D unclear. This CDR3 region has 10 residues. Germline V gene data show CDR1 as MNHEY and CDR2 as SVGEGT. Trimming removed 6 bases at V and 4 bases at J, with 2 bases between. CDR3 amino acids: CASRADTQYF. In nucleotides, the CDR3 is TGTGCCAGCAGGGCAGATACGCAGTATTTT.

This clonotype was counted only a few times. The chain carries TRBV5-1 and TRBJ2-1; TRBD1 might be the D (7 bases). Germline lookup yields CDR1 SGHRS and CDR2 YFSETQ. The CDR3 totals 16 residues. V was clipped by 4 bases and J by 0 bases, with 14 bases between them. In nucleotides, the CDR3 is TGCGCCAGCAGCCGGTGGGGGGACAGCTCCTACAATGAGCAGTTCTTC. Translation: CASSRWGDSSYNEQFF. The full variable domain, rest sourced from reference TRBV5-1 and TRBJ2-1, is KAGVTQTPRYLIKTRGQQVTLSCSPISGHRSVSWYQQTPGQGLQFLFEYFSETQRNKGNFPGRFSGRQFSNSRSEMNVSTLELGDSALYLCASSRWGDSSYNEQFFGPGTRLTVL.

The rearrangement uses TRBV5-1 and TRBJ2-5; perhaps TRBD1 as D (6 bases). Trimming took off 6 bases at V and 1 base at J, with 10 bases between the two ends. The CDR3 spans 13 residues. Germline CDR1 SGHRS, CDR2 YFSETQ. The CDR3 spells CASNRQAQETQYF. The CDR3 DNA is TGCGCCAGCAACAGACAGGCCCAAGAGACCCAGTACTTC.

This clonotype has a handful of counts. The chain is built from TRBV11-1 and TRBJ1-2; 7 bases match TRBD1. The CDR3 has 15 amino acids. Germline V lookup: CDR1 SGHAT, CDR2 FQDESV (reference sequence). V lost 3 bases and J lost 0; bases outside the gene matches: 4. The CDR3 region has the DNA TGTGCCAGCAGCTTCTCAGGGACAGCTAACTATGGCTACACCTTC. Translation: CASSFSGTANYGYTF.

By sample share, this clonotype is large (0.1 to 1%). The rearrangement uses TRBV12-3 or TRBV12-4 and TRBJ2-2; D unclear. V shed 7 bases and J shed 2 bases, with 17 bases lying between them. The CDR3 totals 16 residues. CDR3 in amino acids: CASTHLRNINTGELFF. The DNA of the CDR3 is TGTGCCAGCACACACCTTCGGAACATCAACACCGGGGAGCTGTTTTTT.

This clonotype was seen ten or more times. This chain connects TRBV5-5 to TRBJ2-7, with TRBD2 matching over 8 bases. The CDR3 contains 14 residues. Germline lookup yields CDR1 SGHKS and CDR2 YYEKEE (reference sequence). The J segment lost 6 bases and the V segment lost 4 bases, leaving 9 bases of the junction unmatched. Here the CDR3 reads CASSLLTGGGEQYF. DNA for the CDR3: TGTGCCAGCAGCCTCCTTACCGGGGGGGGCGAGCAGTACTTC.

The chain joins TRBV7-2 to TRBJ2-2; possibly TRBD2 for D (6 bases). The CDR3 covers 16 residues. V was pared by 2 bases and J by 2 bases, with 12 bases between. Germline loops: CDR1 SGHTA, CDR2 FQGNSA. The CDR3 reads CASSLTRGGNTGELFF. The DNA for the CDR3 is TGTGCCAGCAGCTTAACGCGGGGCGGCAACACCGGGGAGCTGTTTTTT.

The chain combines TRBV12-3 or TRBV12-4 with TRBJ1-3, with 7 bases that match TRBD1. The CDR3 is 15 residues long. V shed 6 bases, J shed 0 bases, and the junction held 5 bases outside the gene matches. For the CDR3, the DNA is TGTGCCAGCAGGCCGACAGGGATCTCTGGAAACACCATATATTTT. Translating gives CASRPTGISGNTIYF.

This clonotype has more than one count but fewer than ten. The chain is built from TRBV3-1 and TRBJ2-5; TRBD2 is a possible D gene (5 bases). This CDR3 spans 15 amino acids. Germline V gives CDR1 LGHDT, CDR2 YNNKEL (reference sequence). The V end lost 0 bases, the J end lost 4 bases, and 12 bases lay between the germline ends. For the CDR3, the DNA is TGTGCCAGCAGCCAAGATGCGGGTCGGGGAGAGACCCAGTACTTC. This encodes CASSQDAGRGETQYF.

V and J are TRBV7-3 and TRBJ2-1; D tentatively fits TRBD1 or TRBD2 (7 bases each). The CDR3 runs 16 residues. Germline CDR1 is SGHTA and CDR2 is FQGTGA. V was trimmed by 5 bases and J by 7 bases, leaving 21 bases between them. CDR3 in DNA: TGTGCCAGCAGCCCCAGGGGGGGCGCAGGGGGAAATGAGCAGTTCTTC. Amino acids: CASSPRGGAGGNEQFF. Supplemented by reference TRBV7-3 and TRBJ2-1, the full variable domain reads GAGVSQTPSNKVTEKGKYVELRCDPISGHTALYWYRQSLGQGPEFLIYFQGTGAADDSGLPNDRFFAVRPEGSVSTLKIQRTERGDSAVYLCASSPRGGAGGNEQFFGPGTRLTVL.

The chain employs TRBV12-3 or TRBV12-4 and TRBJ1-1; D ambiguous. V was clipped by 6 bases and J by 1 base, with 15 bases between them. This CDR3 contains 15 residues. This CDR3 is CASRPLGSANTEAFF. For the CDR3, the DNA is TGTGCCAGCAGGCCCCTTGGGTCCGCGAACACTGAAGCTTTCTTT.

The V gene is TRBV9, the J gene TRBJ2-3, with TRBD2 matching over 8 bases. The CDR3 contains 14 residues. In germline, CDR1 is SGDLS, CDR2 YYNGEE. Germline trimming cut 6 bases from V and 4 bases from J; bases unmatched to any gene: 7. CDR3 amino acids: CASTGAGAADTQYF. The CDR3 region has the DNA TGTGCCAGCACAGGAGCGGGGGCGGCAGATACGCAGTATTTT.

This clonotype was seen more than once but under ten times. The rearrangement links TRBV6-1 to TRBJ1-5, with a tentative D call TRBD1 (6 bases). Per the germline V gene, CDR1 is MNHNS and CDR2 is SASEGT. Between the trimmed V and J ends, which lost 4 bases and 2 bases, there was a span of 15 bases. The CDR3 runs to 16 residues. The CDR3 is CASSGQLGGRNQPQHF. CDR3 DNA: TGTGCCAGCAGTGGACAGTTAGGGGGTCGCAATCAGCCCCAGCATTTT.

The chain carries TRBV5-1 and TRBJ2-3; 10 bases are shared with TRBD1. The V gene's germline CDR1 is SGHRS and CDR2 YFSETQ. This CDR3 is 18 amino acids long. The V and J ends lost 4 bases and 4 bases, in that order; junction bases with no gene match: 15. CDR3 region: CASSGDWTGGLRADTQYF. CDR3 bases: TGCGCCAGCAGCGGGGATTGGACAGGGGGTTTACGAGCAGATACGCAGTATTTT.

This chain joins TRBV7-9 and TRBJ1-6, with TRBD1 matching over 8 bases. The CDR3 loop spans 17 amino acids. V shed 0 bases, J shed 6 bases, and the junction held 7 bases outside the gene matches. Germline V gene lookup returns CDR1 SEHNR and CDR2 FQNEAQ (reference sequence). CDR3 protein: CASSLAGTGDINSPLHF. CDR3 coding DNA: TGTGCCAGCAGCTTAGCTGGGACAGGTGATATTAATTCACCCCTCCACTTT.

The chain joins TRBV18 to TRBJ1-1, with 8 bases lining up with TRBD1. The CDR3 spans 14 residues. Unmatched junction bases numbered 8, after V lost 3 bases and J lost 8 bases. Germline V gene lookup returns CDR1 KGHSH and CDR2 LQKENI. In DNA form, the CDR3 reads TGTGCCAGCTCACCCGGACAGGGATTGGGGGAAGCTTTCTTT. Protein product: CASSPGQGLGEAFF.

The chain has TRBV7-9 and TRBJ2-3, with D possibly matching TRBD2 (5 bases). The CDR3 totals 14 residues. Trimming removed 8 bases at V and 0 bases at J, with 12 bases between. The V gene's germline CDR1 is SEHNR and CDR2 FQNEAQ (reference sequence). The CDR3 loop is CASRARASTDTQYF. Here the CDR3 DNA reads TGTGCCAGCCGAGCGCGGGCTAGCACAGATACGCAGTATTTT.

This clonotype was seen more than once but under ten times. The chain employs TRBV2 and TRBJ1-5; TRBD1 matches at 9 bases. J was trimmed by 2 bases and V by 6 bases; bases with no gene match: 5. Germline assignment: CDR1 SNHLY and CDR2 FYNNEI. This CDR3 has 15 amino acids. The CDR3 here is CASSGQGSGNQPQHF. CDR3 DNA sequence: TGTGCCAGCAGCGGACAGGGGTCGGGCAATCAGCCCCAGCATTTT.

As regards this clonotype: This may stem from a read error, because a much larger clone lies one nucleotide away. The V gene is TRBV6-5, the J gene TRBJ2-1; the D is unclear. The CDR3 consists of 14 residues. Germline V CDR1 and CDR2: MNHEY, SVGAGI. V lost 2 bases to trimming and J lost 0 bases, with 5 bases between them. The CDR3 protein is CASSYGSSYNEQFF. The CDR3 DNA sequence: TGTGCCAGCAGTTACGGTAGCTCCTACAATGAGCAGTTCTTC.

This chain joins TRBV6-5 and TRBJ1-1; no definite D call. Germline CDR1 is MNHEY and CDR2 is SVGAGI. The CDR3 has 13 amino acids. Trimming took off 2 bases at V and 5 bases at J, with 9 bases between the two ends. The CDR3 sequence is CASSYEGGTEAFF. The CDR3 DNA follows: TGTGCCAGCAGTTACGAGGGAGGTACTGAAGCTTTCTTT.

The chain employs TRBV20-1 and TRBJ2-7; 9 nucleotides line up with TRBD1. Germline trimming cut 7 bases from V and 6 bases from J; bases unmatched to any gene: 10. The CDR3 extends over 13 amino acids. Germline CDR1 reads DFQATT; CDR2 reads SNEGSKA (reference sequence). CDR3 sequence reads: CSGSQGARGEQYF. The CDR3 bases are TGCAGTGGGTCACAGGGGGCCAGGGGCGAGCAGTACTTC.

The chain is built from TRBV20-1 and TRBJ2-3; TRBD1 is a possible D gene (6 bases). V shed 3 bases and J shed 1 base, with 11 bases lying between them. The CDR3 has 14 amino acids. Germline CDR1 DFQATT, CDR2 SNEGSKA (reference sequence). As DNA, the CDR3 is TGCAGTGCTAGCGGGGACACCCGCACAGATACGCAGTATTTT. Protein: CSASGDTRTDTQYF.

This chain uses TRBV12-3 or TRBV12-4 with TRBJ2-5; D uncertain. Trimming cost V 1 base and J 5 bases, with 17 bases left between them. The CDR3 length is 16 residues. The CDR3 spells CASSLGSSLGKETQYF. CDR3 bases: TGTGCCAGCAGTTTAGGTTCCTCGTTGGGGAAGGAGACCCAGTACTTC.

This CDR3 is CASSQTGSTNYGYTF. In nucleotides, the CDR3 is TGTGCCAGCAGCCAGACAGGCTCCACTAACTATGGCTACACCTTC. The chain employs TRBV27 and TRBJ1-2, with D possibly being TRBD1 (6 bases). V was shortened by 6 bases and J by 0 bases, with 14 bases between the two germline ends. Germline loops: CDR1 MNHEY, CDR2 SMNVEV (reference sequence). The CDR3 consists of 15 residues.

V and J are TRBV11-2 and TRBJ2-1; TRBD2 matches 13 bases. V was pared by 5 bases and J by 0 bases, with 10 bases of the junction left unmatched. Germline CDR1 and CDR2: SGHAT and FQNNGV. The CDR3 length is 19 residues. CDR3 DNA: TGTGCCAGCAGCACCCCGGGACTAGCGGGGAAGAGCTCCTACAATGAGCAGTTCTTC. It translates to CASSTPGLAGKSSYNEQFF.

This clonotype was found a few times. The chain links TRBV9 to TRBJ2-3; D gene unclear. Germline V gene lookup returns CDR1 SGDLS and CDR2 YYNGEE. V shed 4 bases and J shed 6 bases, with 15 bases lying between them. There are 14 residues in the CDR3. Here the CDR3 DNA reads TGTGCCAGCAGCCCCCCCGTACCTTCCGATACGCAGTATTTT. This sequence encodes CASSPPVPSDTQYF.